This is a list of T cell receptor beta chains from one sample in a study of blood T cell repertoires in COVID-19. The protocol was immunoSEQ multiplex PCR, while the TCRdb copy is restricted to in-frame clones and leaves out a portion. The sample includes about 99,000 clones, roughly 84% of them seen just once. The specimen sequenced was peripheral blood. These receptors were collected from a man between 70 and 80 years old with active or convalescent COVID-19. CDR3s include the opening cysteine and the closing phenylalanine or tryptophan. D genes are given only for firm matches. The size entry is marked missing in some rows and otherwise reads once, few, many or a size class.

clone_size	v_call	d_call	j_call	cdr3_nt	cdr3_aa
few	TRBV7-9	TRBD1	TRBJ2-7	TGTGCCAGCAGCTTAGCAGGACAGGGTAAAACCTACGAGCAGTACTTC	CASSLAGQGKTYEQYF
few	TRBV7-3	NA	TRBJ2-1	TGTGCCAGCAGCTTAACCTTCCGTAGCACCTACAATGAGCAGTTCTTC	CASSLTFRSTYNEQFF
NA	TRBV19	NA	TRBJ2-2	TGTGCCAGTACTCCCCCAGGGCCAGTAAGCGGGGAGCTGTTTTTT	CASTPPGPVSGELFF
NA	TRBV23-1	TRBD1	TRBJ1-6	TGCGCCAGCAGTCAATTGAGGGGGCGGGCGTCTTATAATTCACCCCTCCACTTT	CASSQLRGRASYNSPLHF
few	TRBV21-1	NA	TRBJ1-3	TGTGCCAGCAGACGGACAGGCAATTTAACGCTATTCAGAAACACCATATATTTT	CASRRTGNLTLFRNTIYF
NA	TRBV6-6	NA	TRBJ2-7	TGTGCCAGCAGTTACTCCTGGGAGTTTCCCTACGAGCAGTACTTC	CASSYSWEFPYEQYF
NA	TRBV3-1/TRBV3-2	NA	TRBJ1-1	TGTGCCAGCATCCACCTGCAAGCACCATACACTGAAGCTTTCTTT	CASIHLQAPYTEAFF
NA	TRBV7-2	NA	TRBJ1-2	TGTGCCAGCAGCTACCCAGGTTCTAACTATGGCTACACCTTC	CASSYPGSNYGYTF
NA	TRBV5-1	NA	TRBJ2-1	TGCGCCAGCAGCTCCCACTCCGGGACTGGGTACAATGAGCAGTTCTTC	CASSSHSGTGYNEQFF
NA	TRBV6-5	TRBD1	TRBJ1-1	TGTGCCAGCTGCCCCACAGGGGGCCTGAACACTGAAGCTTTCTTT	CASCPTGGLNTEAFF
NA	TRBV4-1	TRBD1	TRBJ1-2	TGCGCCAGCAGCCAAGAGGGACAGGGGTATGGCTACACCTTC	CASSQEGQGYGYTF
NA	TRBV28	NA	TRBJ1-2	TGTGCCAGCAGTCAGGGGCCGTGGAGCTACACCTTC	CASSQGPWSYTF
NA	TRBV28	TRBD1	TRBJ1-2	TGTGCCAGCAACTCTGGGACAGACTATGGCTACACCTTC	CASNSGTDYGYTF
NA	TRBV28	TRBD1	TRBJ1-4	TGTGCCAGCAGGGCGGGGGACAGGGTGAACGAAAAACTGTTTTTT	CASRAGDRVNEKLFF
NA	TRBV6-5	NA	TRBJ1-4	TGTGCCAGCAAGGAGGGCAATGTTCAGGGAGAAAAACTGTTTTTT	CASKEGNVQGEKLFF
NA	TRBV6-5	NA	TRBJ1-1	TGTGCCAGCAGTTACTCGAGGTTGGTGGAAGCTTTCTTT	CASSYSRLVEAFF
few	TRBV28	NA	TRBJ1-5	TGTGCCAGCTACGCCGAGGCCCAGAGGCAGCCCCAGCATTTT	CASYAEAQRQPQHF
NA	TRBV7-9	TRBD2	TRBJ2-7	TGTGCCAGCAGCTTAGCAGCTAGCGGCCTCTACGAGCAGTACTTC	CASSLAASGLYEQYF
NA	TRBV28	TRBD1	TRBJ1-6	TGTGCCAGCAGTCGGACAGGGGAGCGAAATAATTCACCCCTCCACTTT	CASSRTGERNNSPLHF
few	TRBV15	NA	TRBJ1-3	TGTGCCACCAGCAGAGGGTACCGGGGGGATGGAAACACCATATATTTT	CATSRGYRGDGNTIYF
NA	TRBV5-1	TRBD1	TRBJ1-5	TGCGCCAGCAGCTTGGTAGCAGGGGGCCAGCCCCAGCATTTT	CASSLVAGGQPQHF
NA	TRBV3-1/TRBV3-2	TRBD1	TRBJ2-7	TGTGCCAGCAGCCAACGGACAGGGGCCTCCTACGAGCAGTACTTC	CASSQRTGASYEQYF